The 14 T cell receptor beta chains listed next were all sequenced from one sample in a study of prognosis after radiotherapy for stage I lung cancer. Genomic DNA was the source, and TCR beta CDR3 was amplified from it by two-round multiplex PCR. First-round PCR amplification was performed with primers specific to each TRBV and TRBJ gene. Using its own MiXCR run on the multiplex PCR reads, TCRdb lists one record per CDR3 protein. The data show around 30,000 distinct CDR3 sequences, with around 32% seen just once and 30% to 40% held by the top ten. Sequencing was performed on PBMCs, taken before or after stereotactic body radiation therapy (not recorded which). Receptors originate from a donor older than 45 with non-small cell lung cancer.

Regarding this clonotype: A far larger clone lies a single base away; this is likely a read error. The V and J genes are TRBV6-4 and TRBJ1-3, with D perhaps matching TRBD1 (5 bases). V was clipped by 6 bases and J by 2 bases, with 14 bases between them. The CDR3 consists of 15 residues. CDR1 MRHNA and CDR2 SNTAGT come from the germline V gene. The CDR3 sequence is CASRIQGPTGNTIYF. The CDR3 DNA sequence: TGTGCCAGCAGGATTCAGGGCCCCACTGGAAACACCATATATTTT.

Ten or more counts support this clonotype. The CDR3 DNA reads TGTGCCAGCAGTCTGCGACAGGGCACAGATACGCAGTATTTT. Residues: CASSLRQGTDTQYF. V is TRBV5-5 and J is TRBJ2-3, with D perhaps matching TRBD1 (6 bases). V was pared by 5 bases and J by 1 base, with 11 bases between. CDR1 SGHKS and CDR2 YYEKEE come from the germline V gene (reference sequence). This CDR3 has 14 residues.

This clonotype was picked up many times. The genes are TRBV7-9 and TRBJ2-2; 9 positions agree with TRBD2. The CDR3 is 16 residues long. Trimming cost V 5 bases and J 3 bases; bases outside gene matches: 7. Looked up from germline, CDR1 is SEHNR and CDR2 is FQNEAQ (reference sequence). Here the CDR3 reads CASSRSIAGDTGELFF. The DNA for the CDR3 is TGTGCCAGCAGCCGATCTATAGCGGGAGACACCGGGGAGCTGTTTTTT.

A word on this clonotype: Sequence at one end of the junction differs from germline and may be a read error. This chain links TRBV5-1 with TRBJ2-1, with TRBD2 matching 13 bases. Germline V CDR1 and CDR2: SGHRS, YFSETQ. The CDR3 is made up of 22 amino acids. DNA for the CDR3: TGTGCCAGCAGCTTGGCCCGTACTAGCGGGAGGGCCATGGGGAGCTCCTACAATGAGCAGTTCTTC. This gives the protein CASSLARTSGRAMGSSYNEQFF.

This clonotype turned up a few times. Given a far larger clone just one base away, this is likely a sequencing read error. V is TRBV6-4 and J is TRBJ2-7; TRBD1 agrees at 7 bases. The germline V gene encodes CDR1 MRHNA and CDR2 SNTAGT. J gave up 6 bases and V 7 bases, and 12 bases lay outside the gene matches. The CDR3 totals 14 residues. This CDR3 is CASMDRRDACEQYF. CDR3 nucleotide sequence: TGTGCCAGCATGGACAGGCGAGACGCCTGCGAGCAGTACTTC.

This clonotype was seen many times. V usage is TRBV6-2 or TRBV6-3 and J usage is TRBJ1-5; D remains ambiguous. Looked up from germline, CDR1 is MNHEY and CDR2 is SVGEGT. V was clipped by 4 bases and J by 2 bases, with 15 bases between them. The CDR3 is 16 residues long. CDR3 region: CASSFREWMGNQPQHF. The CDR3 nucleotides read TGTGCCAGCAGTTTCCGCGAGTGGATGGGCAATCAGCCCCAGCATTTT.

Turning to this clonotype: A far bigger clonotype differs at one base, so this is likely a read error. The CDR3 loop is CAISRGAFNYGYTF. CDR3 sequence (DNA): TGTGCCATCAGTCGCGGGGCTTTTAACTATGGCTACACCTTC. The chain employs TRBV10-3 and TRBJ1-2, with a weak D call TRBD1 (5 bases). The CDR3 is 14 amino acids. Germline V gives CDR1 ENHRY, CDR2 SYGVKD. Trimming removed 5 bases from V and 1 base from J, with 11 bases in between.

This clonotype was recorded only once. Compared with germline, one end of the junction differs, possibly owing to a read error. CDR3 nucleotide sequence: TGTTCCAGCAGGGCCAGCGGGAGAGACGGCCGGGAGCTGTTTTTT. It codes for CSSRASGRDGRELFF. This rearrangement joins TRBV28 to TRBJ2-2; 8 nucleotides align to TRBD2. This CDR3 region has 15 residues. Germline V lookup: CDR1 MDHEN, CDR2 SYDVKM.

This clonotype appeared many times. V is TRBV4-1 and J is TRBJ2-5; 10 bases line up with TRBD2. After removal of 6 bases from V and 5 bases from J, the junction contained 18 bases not matched to a gene. The CDR3 loop spans 18 amino acids. Looked up from germline, CDR1 is MGHRA and CDR2 is YSYEKL. The CDR3 spells CASRPTLILAGAYETQYF. DNA for the CDR3: TGCGCCAGCAGGCCTACCCTCATCCTAGCGGGAGCATATGAGACCCAGTACTTC.

V usage is TRBV7-6 and J usage is TRBJ2-1; D perhaps matches TRBD2 (6 bases). V was cut by 6 bases and J by 10 bases, with 10 bases left in between. Germline-derived CDR1 and CDR2 are SGHVS and FNYEAQ. The CDR3 covers 11 residues. The CDR3 DNA reads as TGTGCCAGCAGGACTAGTGGGGAGCAGTTCTTC. Protein: CASRTSGEQFF.

CDR3 in DNA: TGTGCCAGCAGCCGGGAGGGGGGTGGCGGCTATGGCTACACCTTC. As protein: CASSREGGGGYGYTF. The rearrangement links TRBV6-1 to TRBJ1-2, with a possible D match to TRBD1 (6 bases). The CDR3 totals 15 residues. CDR1 and CDR2 from the germline V gene are MNHNS and SASEGT. The germline V and J ends were trimmed by 6 bases and 4 bases, with 18 bases remaining between them.

This clonotype was observed many times. CDR3: CAWSGTGGSGYTF. The CDR3, as DNA: TGTGCCTGGAGCGGGACAGGGGGATCTGGCTACACCTTC. The V and J genes are TRBV30 and TRBJ1-2, with 11 bases matching TRBD1. The CDR3 contains 13 residues. Trimming at V came to 3 bases and at J to 7 bases, leaving 4 bases not matched to a gene. The V gene's germline CDR1 is GTSNPN and CDR2 SVGIG (reference sequence).

Ten or more counts support this clonotype. This chain links TRBV5-1 with TRBJ2-7; 7 nucleotides line up with TRBD2. Losses at the gene ends were 1 base for V and 2 bases for J; bases not matched to a gene: 9. CDR3 length: 16 residues. Germline V gene lookup returns CDR1 SGHRS and CDR2 YFSETQ. Here the CDR3 DNA reads TGCGCCAGCAGCTTGCCCCGAGCGGGACCACCCTACGAGCAGTACTTC. Residues: CASSLPRAGPPYEQYF.

J is TRBJ2-7 and V is TRBV7-9; D may be TRBD1 or TRBD2 (6 bases each). From germline, CDR1 is SEHNR and CDR2 FQNEAQ (reference sequence). The CDR3 length is 14 residues. Trimming left V 1 base short and J 6 bases short, with 13 bases between. CDR3 nucleotides: TGTGCCAGCAGCTTAGGCACCAGGGGAGGCGAGCAGTACTTC. This codes for CASSLGTRGGEQYF.